The rows below give T cell receptor beta chains drawn from one sample of a study of blood T cell repertoires in COVID-19. Here immunoSEQ multiplex PCR was the method, and the copy in TCRdb shows in-frame clones only, minus some. The data hold fewer than 130,000 clones, with 72% observed a single time. The sequenced material came from peripheral blood. The receptor source for this set is a woman aged 60-75 years with acute or convalescent COVID-19. CDR3s include the opening cysteine and the closing phenylalanine or tryptophan. The order of the fields is clone size, D gene, CDR3 length, V gene, J gene, CDR3 DNA, CDR3 protein. D genes are given only for firm matches. Clone size is stated in some rows and not others, as once, few, many or a class when expanded.

clone_size: -; d_call: -; cdr3_length: 13; v_call: TRBV5-1; j_call: TRBJ1-1; cdr3_nt: TGCGCCAGCAGCCTGGCGGGAGACACTGAAGCTTTCTTT; cdr3_aa: CASSLAGDTEAFF
clone_size: -; d_call: -; cdr3_length: 14; v_call: TRBV11-1; j_call: TRBJ2-3; cdr3_nt: TGTGCCAGCTCAATCAAGGCAGGGGCAGGAACGCAGTATTTT; cdr3_aa: CASSIKAGAGTQYF
clone_size: -; d_call: TRBD1; cdr3_length: 15; v_call: TRBV10-3; j_call: TRBJ1-2; cdr3_nt: TGTGCCAGCAGGGACAGGGGAAACCCTAACTATGGCTACACCTTC; cdr3_aa: CASRDRGNPNYGYTF
clone_size: -; d_call: TRBD1; cdr3_length: 14; v_call: TRBV2; j_call: TRBJ2-5; cdr3_nt: TGTGCCAGCAGTGTGGGGACAGGGCAAGAGACCCAGTACTTC; cdr3_aa: CASSVGTGQETQYF
clone_size: few; d_call: TRBD2; cdr3_length: 13; v_call: TRBV19; j_call: TRBJ2-4; cdr3_nt: TGTGCCACCAGCGGGACGATCCTGGACATTCAGTACTTC; cdr3_aa: CATSGTILDIQYF
clone_size: -; d_call: TRBD1; cdr3_length: 14; v_call: TRBV10-3; j_call: TRBJ1-2; cdr3_nt: TGTGCCATCAGTGTACCGGGACAGGGGTCTGGCTACACCTTC; cdr3_aa: CAISVPGQGSGYTF
clone_size: -; d_call: -; cdr3_length: 11; v_call: TRBV5-1; j_call: TRBJ2-5; cdr3_nt: TGCGCCATCAAGATCAGGGAGACCCAGTACTTC; cdr3_aa: CAIKIRETQYF
clone_size: -; d_call: -; cdr3_length: 15; v_call: TRBV2; j_call: TRBJ1-4; cdr3_nt: TGTGCCAGCAGTGAACTGGGACAAGCTGGTGAAAAACTGTTTTTT; cdr3_aa: CASSELGQAGEKLFF
clone_size: -; d_call: TRBD1; cdr3_length: 14; v_call: TRBV4-3; j_call: TRBJ1-2; cdr3_nt: TGCGCCAGCAGCCAAGGGGGACAGGTTAACGGCTACACCTTC; cdr3_aa: CASSQGGQVNGYTF
clone_size: -; d_call: -; cdr3_length: 13; v_call: TRBV6-5; j_call: TRBJ1-1; cdr3_nt: TGTGCCAGCAGTTACTCGAGGAACACTGAAGCTTTCTTT; cdr3_aa: CASSYSRNTEAFF
clone_size: -; d_call: -; cdr3_length: 15; v_call: TRBV6-1; j_call: TRBJ2-7; cdr3_nt: TGTGCCAGCAGTGAAGGGTCCCAGGGGAACGGCGAGCAGTACTTC; cdr3_aa: CASSEGSQGNGEQYF
clone_size: -; d_call: -; cdr3_length: 14; v_call: TRBV7-2; j_call: TRBJ2-3; cdr3_nt: TGTGCCAGCAGCTCCCGACGGGGCACAGATACGCAGTATTTT; cdr3_aa: CASSSRRGTDTQYF
clone_size: -; d_call: -; cdr3_length: 12; v_call: TRBV5-6; j_call: TRBJ1-1; cdr3_nt: TGTGCCAGCAGCTTGTTAACGGCTGAAGCTTTCTTT; cdr3_aa: CASSLLTAEAFF
clone_size: -; d_call: TRBD1; cdr3_length: 14; v_call: TRBV28; j_call: TRBJ1-2; cdr3_nt: TGTGCCAGCAGTGGGACAGGTCAAATCTATGGCTACACCTTC; cdr3_aa: CASSGTGQIYGYTF
clone_size: -; d_call: -; cdr3_length: 18; v_call: TRBV7-2; j_call: TRBJ1-1; cdr3_nt: TGTGCCAGCAGCTTAAGAGGGCGCGCATCTAGTCGGTCCACTGAAGCTTTCTTT; cdr3_aa: CASSLRGRASSRSTEAFF
clone_size: -; d_call: -; cdr3_length: 16; v_call: TRBV5-1; j_call: TRBJ2-2; cdr3_nt: TGCGCCAGCAGCTTGATCCCGGGGGCGAACACCGGGGAGCTGTTTTTT; cdr3_aa: CASSLIPGANTGELFF
clone_size: few; d_call: TRBD1; cdr3_length: 16; v_call: TRBV7-9; j_call: TRBJ1-1; cdr3_nt: TGTGCCAGCAGCCCGAATCCGGGACAGGAGAACACTGAAGCTTTCTTT; cdr3_aa: CASSPNPGQENTEAFF
clone_size: -; d_call: -; cdr3_length: 14; v_call: TRBV6-6; j_call: TRBJ1-1; cdr3_nt: TGTGCCAGCAGTTACTCTCCGTGGAACACTGAAGCTTTCTTT; cdr3_aa: CASSYSPWNTEAFF
clone_size: -; d_call: -; cdr3_length: 16; v_call: TRBV2; j_call: TRBJ2-4; cdr3_nt: TGTGCCAGCAGTGGTAGGGGTACACCAGCCAAAAACATTCAGTACTTC; cdr3_aa: CASSGRGTPAKNIQYF
clone_size: few; d_call: -; cdr3_length: 14; v_call: TRBV5-1; j_call: TRBJ1-1; cdr3_nt: TGCGCCAGCAGCTTAGACAGGTCGAACACTGAAGCTTTCTTT; cdr3_aa: CASSLDRSNTEAFF
clone_size: once; d_call: -; cdr3_length: 13; v_call: TRBV7-9; j_call: TRBJ1-5; cdr3_nt: TGTGCCAGCAGTTTCGAGGAGGATCAGCCCCAGCATTTT; cdr3_aa: CASSFEEDQPQHF
clone_size: -; d_call: -; cdr3_length: 16; v_call: TRBV21-1; j_call: TRBJ1-5; cdr3_nt: TGTGCCAGCAGCAAAGATGTCTCCGGTAGCAATCAGCCCCAGCATTTT; cdr3_aa: CASSKDVSGSNQPQHF
clone_size: -; d_call: -; cdr3_length: 11; v_call: TRBV20-1; j_call: TRBJ2-7; cdr3_nt: TGCAGTGCTCCTCGAGGCTACGAGCAGTACTTC; cdr3_aa: CSAPRGYEQYF
clone_size: -; d_call: -; cdr3_length: 12; v_call: TRBV6-1; j_call: TRBJ1-1; cdr3_nt: TGTGCCAGCAGTGAACCCAGGACTGAAGCTTTCTTT; cdr3_aa: CASSEPRTEAFF
clone_size: once; d_call: -; cdr3_length: 13; v_call: TRBV7-2; j_call: TRBJ2-1; cdr3_nt: TGTGCCAGCAGCTTAGATCGGGGCAATGAGCAGTTCTTC; cdr3_aa: CASSLDRGNEQFF
clone_size: -; d_call: -; cdr3_length: 16; v_call: TRBV21-1; j_call: TRBJ2-5; cdr3_nt: TGTGCCAGCAGCAAAGGGGTAAGGACATTGCGGGAGACCCAGTACTTC; cdr3_aa: CASSKGVRTLRETQYF
clone_size: -; d_call: -; cdr3_length: 14; v_call: TRBV4-3; j_call: TRBJ1-2; cdr3_nt: TGCGCCAGCAGCCAAGTCCAGGGAAGTTATGGCTACACCTTC; cdr3_aa: CASSQVQGSYGYTF
clone_size: -; d_call: -; cdr3_length: 17; v_call: TRBV7-2; j_call: TRBJ2-7; cdr3_nt: TGTGCCAGCAGCTTAGCTTCGCGGTATACCACAAAATCCGAGCAGTACTTC; cdr3_aa: CASSLASRYTTKSEQYF
clone_size: -; d_call: -; cdr3_length: 14; v_call: TRBV6-2/TRBV6-3; j_call: TRBJ1-5; cdr3_nt: TGTGCCAGCAGTTACGGGCAGCTCAATCAGCCCCAGCATTTT; cdr3_aa: CASSYGQLNQPQHF
clone_size: -; d_call: -; cdr3_length: 14; v_call: TRBV2; j_call: TRBJ1-5; cdr3_nt: TGTGCCAGCAGTGCCGAGTTAGGCAATCAGCCCCAGCATTTT; cdr3_aa: CASSAELGNQPQHF
clone_size: -; d_call: TRBD1; cdr3_length: 13; v_call: TRBV6-6; j_call: TRBJ1-6; cdr3_nt: TGTGCCAGCAGTGACAGGGTGAATTCACCCCTCCACTTT; cdr3_aa: CASSDRVNSPLHF
clone_size: -; d_call: -; cdr3_length: 14; v_call: TRBV29-1; j_call: TRBJ2-2; cdr3_nt: TGCAGCGTTGACAGGTCCGCGAACACCGGGGAGCTGTTTTTT; cdr3_aa: CSVDRSANTGELFF
clone_size: -; d_call: TRBD2; cdr3_length: 16; v_call: TRBV11-3; j_call: TRBJ2-1; cdr3_nt: TGTGCCAGCAGCTTGGGCGGGGGTGGTTCCTACAATGAGCAGTTCTTC; cdr3_aa: CASSLGGGGSYNEQFF
clone_size: many; d_call: TRBD1; cdr3_length: 16; v_call: TRBV6-1; j_call: TRBJ1-5; cdr3_nt: TGTGCCAGCAGTGAGAATACGCAGGGGGGCAATCAGCCCCAGCATTTT; cdr3_aa: CASSENTQGGNQPQHF
clone_size: -; d_call: TRBD2; cdr3_length: 18; v_call: TRBV11-2; j_call: TRBJ2-3; cdr3_nt: TGTGCCAGCAGCCTCCGGCGGGGGGGCCGAACTAGCACAGATACGCAGTATTTT; cdr3_aa: CASSLRRGGRTSTDTQYF
clone_size: -; d_call: -; cdr3_length: 15; v_call: TRBV10-2; j_call: TRBJ1-2; cdr3_nt: TGCGCCAGCAGTGTATCACAGGGTTTTCTGTATGGCTACACCTTC; cdr3_aa: CASSVSQGFLYGYTF
clone_size: -; d_call: TRBD1; cdr3_length: 12; v_call: TRBV29-1; j_call: TRBJ1-1; cdr3_nt: TGCAGCGCGAACAGGGGAGACACTGAAGCTTTCTTT; cdr3_aa: CSANRGDTEAFF
clone_size: once; d_call: TRBD1; cdr3_length: 16; v_call: TRBV6-2/TRBV6-3; j_call: TRBJ1-5; cdr3_nt: TGTGCCAGCAGTCCCAGGGACAGGCGTAGCAATCAGCCCCAGCATTTT; cdr3_aa: CASSPRDRRSNQPQHF
clone_size: -; d_call: TRBD1; cdr3_length: 15; v_call: TRBV5-1; j_call: TRBJ1-6; cdr3_nt: TGCGCCAGCAGCTCAGAACAGGGGGCCTCTTCACCCCTCCACTTT; cdr3_aa: CASSSEQGASSPLHF
clone_size: -; d_call: TRBD1; cdr3_length: 16; v_call: TRBV2; j_call: TRBJ1-4; cdr3_nt: TGTGCCAGCAAAGCCTCTAAAGGGGGCGTAGGTGAAAAACTGTTTTTT; cdr3_aa: CASKASKGGVGEKLFF
clone_size: -; d_call: -; cdr3_length: 16; v_call: TRBV4-1; j_call: TRBJ2-7; cdr3_nt: TGCGCCAGCAGCTGGACCACAGGTCTGAGCTCCTACGAGCAGTACTTC; cdr3_aa: CASSWTTGLSSYEQYF
clone_size: -; d_call: TRBD2; cdr3_length: 16; v_call: TRBV5-1; j_call: TRBJ2-5; cdr3_nt: TGCGCCAGCAGCCGAGGTGGGACTAGCGGACAAGAGACCCAGTACTTC; cdr3_aa: CASSRGGTSGQETQYF
clone_size: -; d_call: -; cdr3_length: 16; v_call: TRBV11-2; j_call: TRBJ1-2; cdr3_nt: TGTGCCAGCAGCTTAGACAGGGTCCAATTTAACTATGGCTACACCTTC; cdr3_aa: CASSLDRVQFNYGYTF
clone_size: -; d_call: TRBD1; cdr3_length: 14; v_call: TRBV7-8; j_call: TRBJ1-1; cdr3_nt: TGTGCCAGCAGCTCTGGACAGGTAAACACTGAAGCTTTCTTT; cdr3_aa: CASSSGQVNTEAFF
clone_size: -; d_call: TRBD1; cdr3_length: 15; v_call: TRBV7-2; j_call: TRBJ2-2; cdr3_nt: TGTGCCAGCAGACCGGGACAGGGTAACACCGGGGAGCTGTTTTTT; cdr3_aa: CASRPGQGNTGELFF
clone_size: -; d_call: TRBD2; cdr3_length: 15; v_call: TRBV2; j_call: TRBJ2-1; cdr3_nt: TGTGCCAGCACAAGAGCGGGGGGCTCCTACAATGAGCAGTTCTTC; cdr3_aa: CASTRAGGSYNEQFF
clone_size: once; d_call: -; cdr3_length: 13; v_call: TRBV9; j_call: TRBJ2-5; cdr3_nt: TGTGCCAGCAGCGTAAGTGGGCGAGAGACCCAGTACTTC; cdr3_aa: CASSVSGRETQYF
clone_size: -; d_call: TRBD1; cdr3_length: 14; v_call: TRBV10-2; j_call: TRBJ1-1; cdr3_nt: TGCGCCATCCCACCCGCTCCGGGACAGGTTGAAGCTTTCTTT; cdr3_aa: CAIPPAPGQVEAFF
clone_size: -; d_call: TRBD1; cdr3_length: 15; v_call: TRBV5-1; j_call: TRBJ1-2; cdr3_nt: TGCGCCAGCAGCTTGGAGTACAGGGGGAGAGATGGCTACACCTTC; cdr3_aa: CASSLEYRGRDGYTF
clone_size: -; d_call: -; cdr3_length: 13; v_call: TRBV2; j_call: TRBJ2-4; cdr3_nt: TGTGCCAGCAGTGTGCAGGGGTCGAACATTCAGTACTTC; cdr3_aa: CASSVQGSNIQYF
clone_size: -; d_call: TRBD1; cdr3_length: 16; v_call: TRBV7-9; j_call: TRBJ1-4; cdr3_nt: TGTGCCAGCAGCTTGACAGGGTCGTGGAGTAATGAAAAACTGTTTTTT; cdr3_aa: CASSLTGSWSNEKLFF
clone_size: -; d_call: -; cdr3_length: 15; v_call: TRBV5-4; j_call: TRBJ2-3; cdr3_nt: TGTGCCAGCAGCTTGACGGGACAAAGAGGAGATACGCAGTATTTT; cdr3_aa: CASSLTGQRGDTQYF
clone_size: few; d_call: -; cdr3_length: 13; v_call: TRBV2; j_call: TRBJ2-5; cdr3_nt: TGTGCCAGCTCGACGGGACTCGCGGGGACCCAGTACTTC; cdr3_aa: CASSTGLAGTQYF
clone_size: -; d_call: -; cdr3_length: 16; v_call: TRBV5-1; j_call: TRBJ1-1; cdr3_nt: TGCGCCAGCAGCTTGCAACAGCTCGGTTCGAACACTGAAGCTTTCTTT; cdr3_aa: CASSLQQLGSNTEAFF
clone_size: few; d_call: TRBD1; cdr3_length: 14; v_call: TRBV7-9; j_call: TRBJ2-7; cdr3_nt: TGTGCCAGCAGTCCGTCGGACAGGGGTGTCGAGCAGTACTTC; cdr3_aa: CASSPSDRGVEQYF
clone_size: -; d_call: TRBD1; cdr3_length: 15; v_call: TRBV9; j_call: TRBJ1-2; cdr3_nt: TGTGCCAGCAGCGTACTTTCCAGGGGGAACTATGGCTACACCTTC; cdr3_aa: CASSVLSRGNYGYTF
clone_size: -; d_call: TRBD2; cdr3_length: 18; v_call: TRBV13; j_call: TRBJ2-3; cdr3_nt: TGTGCCAGCAGCTTCGGACTAGCGGGGGCCTCTAGCACAGATACGCAGTATTTT; cdr3_aa: CASSFGLAGASSTDTQYF